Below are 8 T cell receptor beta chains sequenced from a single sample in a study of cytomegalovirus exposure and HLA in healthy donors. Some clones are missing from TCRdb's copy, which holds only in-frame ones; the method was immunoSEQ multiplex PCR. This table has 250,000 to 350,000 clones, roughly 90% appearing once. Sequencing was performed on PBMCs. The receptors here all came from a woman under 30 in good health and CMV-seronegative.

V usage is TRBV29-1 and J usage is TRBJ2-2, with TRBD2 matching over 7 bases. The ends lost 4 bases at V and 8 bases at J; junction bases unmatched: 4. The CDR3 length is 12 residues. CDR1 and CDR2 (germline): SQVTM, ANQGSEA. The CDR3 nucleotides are TGCAGCGTTGGACTAGCTGCTGGGGAGCTGTTTTTT. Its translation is CSVGLAAGELFF.

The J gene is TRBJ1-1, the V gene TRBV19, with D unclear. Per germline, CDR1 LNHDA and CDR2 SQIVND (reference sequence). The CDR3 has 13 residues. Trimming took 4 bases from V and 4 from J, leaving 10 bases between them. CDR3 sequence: CASSTQVVTEAFF. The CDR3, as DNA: TGTGCCAGTAGTACGCAGGTTGTCACTGAAGCTTTCTTT.

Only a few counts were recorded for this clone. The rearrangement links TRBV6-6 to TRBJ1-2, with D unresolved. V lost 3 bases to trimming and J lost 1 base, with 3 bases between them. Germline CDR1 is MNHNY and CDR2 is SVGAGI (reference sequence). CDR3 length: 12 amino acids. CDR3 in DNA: TGTGCCAGCAGTTATCGTAACTATGGCTACACCTTC. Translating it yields CASSYRNYGYTF.

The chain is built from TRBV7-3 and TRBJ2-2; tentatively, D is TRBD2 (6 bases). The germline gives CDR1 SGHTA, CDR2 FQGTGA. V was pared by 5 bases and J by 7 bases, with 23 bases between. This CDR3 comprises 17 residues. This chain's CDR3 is CASSRNWDSSRVGELFF. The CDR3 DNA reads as TGTGCCAGCAGCCGTAACTGGGACTCTAGTCGGGTCGGGGAGCTGTTTTTT.

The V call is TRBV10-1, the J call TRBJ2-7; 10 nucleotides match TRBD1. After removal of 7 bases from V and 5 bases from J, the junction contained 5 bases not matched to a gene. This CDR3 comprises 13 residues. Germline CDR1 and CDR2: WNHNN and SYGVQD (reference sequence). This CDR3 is CASKRQGANEQYF. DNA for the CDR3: TGCGCCAGCAAACGACAGGGGGCTAACGAGCAGTACTTC.

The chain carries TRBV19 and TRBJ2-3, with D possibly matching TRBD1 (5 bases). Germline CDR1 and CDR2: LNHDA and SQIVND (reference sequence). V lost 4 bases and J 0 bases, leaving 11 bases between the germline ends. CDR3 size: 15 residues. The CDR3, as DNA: TGTGCCAGTAGTACCGACGACAGCAGCACAGATACGCAGTATTTT. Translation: CASSTDDSSTDTQYF.

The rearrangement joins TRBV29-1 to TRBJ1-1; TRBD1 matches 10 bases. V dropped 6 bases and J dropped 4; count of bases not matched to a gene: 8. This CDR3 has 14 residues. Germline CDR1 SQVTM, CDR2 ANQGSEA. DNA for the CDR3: TGCAGCGTGGGACTGAGACAGGGGGCCACTGAAGCTTTCTTT. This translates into CSVGLRQGATEAFF. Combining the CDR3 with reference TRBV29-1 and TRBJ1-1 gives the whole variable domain SAVISQKPSRDICQRGTSLTIQCQVDSQVTMMFWYRQQPGQSLTLIATANQGSEATYESGFVIDKFPISRPNLTFSTLTVSNMSPEDSSIYLCSVGLRQGATEAFFGQGTRLTVV.

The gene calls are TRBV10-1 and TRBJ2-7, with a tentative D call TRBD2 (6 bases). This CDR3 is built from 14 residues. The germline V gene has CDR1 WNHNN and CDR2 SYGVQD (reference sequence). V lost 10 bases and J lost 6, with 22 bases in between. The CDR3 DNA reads TGCGCCAACGATTCTATAGCGGCACCCCCCGAGCAGTACTTC. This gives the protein CANDSIAAPPEQYF.